This is a list of T cell receptor beta chains from one sample in a study of cytomegalovirus exposure and HLA in healthy donors. Data came from immunoSEQ multiplex PCR; TCRdb stores just in-frame clones and leaves some out. The sample consists of 45,000 to 75,000 clones, around two thirds of them appearing once. The sample was PBMCs. The receptors come from a woman aged 55-69 years in good health and CMV-seropositive. Both conserved end residues are part of each CDR3. The D gene is left open where the match is weak.

D gene	V gene	J gene	CDR3 protein
NA	TRBV9	TRBJ1-5	CASSVALNQPQHF
NA	TRBV11-3	TRBJ2-2	CASSLDGSTGELFF
NA	TRBV7-6	TRBJ2-3	CASSLARSTDTQYF
TRBD1	TRBV28	TRBJ1-2	CASSLNRGSSGYTF
NA	TRBV6-1	TRBJ1-5	CASSGGQAGSNQPQHF
TRBD1	TRBV7-2	TRBJ1-1	CASSLPPGQQHEAFF
NA	TRBV30	TRBJ1-2	CACLQEANYGYTF
NA	TRBV19	TRBJ1-2	CASSVQGANYGYTF
NA	TRBV2	TRBJ1-2	CASSALSSSYGYTF
TRBD2	TRBV2	TRBJ2-5	CASSVTSGGEETQYF
NA	TRBV28	TRBJ1-1	CASRPGFTEAFF
TRBD1	TRBV5-1	TRBJ1-1	CASSSLTGGNTEAFF
NA	TRBV5-1	TRBJ2-1	CASSGGSSYNEQFF
NA	TRBV5-4	TRBJ2-1	CASSLGLWANEQFF
NA	TRBV12-2	TRBJ2-1	CASPSTLALYNEQFF
TRBD1	TRBV4-1	TRBJ1-4	CASSQGLTGGKKLFF
NA	TRBV13	TRBJ1-2	CASSFEGAYYGYTF
TRBD1	TRBV7-2	TRBJ1-2	CASSFPGGFYGYTF
TRBD2	TRBV6-5	TRBJ2-5	CASSSPTAGVETQYF
NA	TRBV2	TRBJ2-3	CASSERLGPDTQYF
NA	TRBV9	TRBJ1-2	CASSVNDNRHGYTF
NA	TRBV30	TRBJ2-7	CAWSVRGGSPEQYF
NA	TRBV6-1	TRBJ1-6	CASSGATGYVNSPLHF
TRBD1	TRBV9	TRBJ1-1	CASSVASQGAAGDTEAFF
TRBD1	TRBV27	TRBJ2-7	CASKTQGARNEQYF
NA	TRBV19	TRBJ1-1	CASKRGLEAFF
TRBD1	TRBV6-5	TRBJ1-2	CASSYNRDRVDYGYTF
NA	TRBV5-1	TRBJ1-1	CASSLGQQNTEAFF
NA	TRBV5-4	TRBJ2-7	CASSLYSAQGFYEQYF
TRBD1	TRBV19	TRBJ1-3	CASSIYVAGGPFSGNTIYF
TRBD1	TRBV19	TRBJ1-1	CASSVLRDRGPSGAYSTEAFF
NA	TRBV30	TRBJ2-4	CAGESEVAKNIQYF
NA	TRBV27	TRBJ1-2	CASSPRDIATRGYTF
NA	TRBV15	TRBJ2-7	CATATGPTSYEQYF
NA	TRBV18	TRBJ1-1	CASSRDQGTEAFF
NA	TRBV7-2	TRBJ2-5	CASSSVLGGPVQETQYF
TRBD1	TRBV6-1	TRBJ2-7	CASRDTGAAYEQYF
NA	TRBV15	TRBJ1-3	CATSRGGGEGNTIYF
TRBD1	TRBV7-2	TRBJ2-3	CASSLASGGVDTQYF
TRBD1	TRBV10-3	TRBJ2-5	CAISAPQGQETQYF
TRBD2	TRBV7-9	TRBJ2-2	CATSTSGSTGELFF
NA	TRBV30	TRBJ1-1	CAWGGTLNTEAFF
TRBD2	TRBV5-1	TRBJ2-3	CASSLRGGTDTQYF
NA	TRBV30	TRBJ1-1	CAWSVSTSGNTEAFF
TRBD1	TRBV9	TRBJ1-2	CASSFGTGHYGYTF
TRBD2	TRBV4-3	TRBJ2-1	CASSTASGGANEQFF
NA	TRBV19	TRBJ1-1	CASNRGTEAFF
NA	TRBV15	TRBJ1-4	CATSRSKRTVTNEKLFF